Listed here are 6 T cell receptor beta chains from one sample, sequenced in a study of blood T cell repertoires in COVID-19. Profiled with immunoSEQ multiplex PCR; TCRdb holds only in-frame clones, not every one. The data contain 380,000 or so clones, roughly 88% of them singletons. Material for sequencing was PBMCs or T cells enriched from blood (not recorded which). The receptors derive from a woman aged 40-49 years with acute COVID-19.

The rearrangement joins TRBV6-6 to TRBJ2-7; possibly TRBD2 for D (6 bases). Germline-derived CDR1 and CDR2 are MNHNY and SVGAGI (reference sequence). The CDR3 loop spans 16 amino acids. V was shortened by 8 bases and J by 3 bases, with 23 bases between the two germline ends. The DNA of the CDR3 is TGTGCCAGCGACGGTGTGGGGGGTATCCTTTACTACGAGCAGTACTTC. Amino acid sequence: CASDGVGGILYYEQYF.

The chain combines TRBV18 with TRBJ2-7; D remains unclear. The CDR3 contains 12 residues. V dropped 4 bases and J dropped 3 bases, with 7 bases sitting between them. Germline V gene data show CDR1 as KGHSH and CDR2 as LQKENI. This CDR3 reads CASSQNGYEQYF. The DNA for the CDR3 is TGTGCCAGCTCACAAAACGGCTACGAGCAGTACTTC.

This chain uses TRBV18 with TRBJ1-2; D uncertain. The CDR3 consists of 11 residues. Germline CDR1 KGHSH, CDR2 LQKENI. V dropped 7 bases and J dropped 7 bases, with 10 bases sitting between them. The CDR3 coding sequence is TGTGCCAGCTACGGGGATGTTGGCTACACCTTC. Translation gives CASYGDVGYTF.

The J gene is TRBJ1-1, the V gene TRBV19; 8 bases match TRBD1. This CDR3 is built from 20 residues. The germline gives CDR1 LNHDA, CDR2 SQIVND (reference sequence). V shed 1 base and J 0 bases; nucleotides not matched to a gene: 16. The CDR3 spells CASSIGESGTGYHMNTEAFF. CDR3 bases: TGTGCCAGTAGTATAGGGGAATCCGGGACAGGCTACCATATGAACACTGAAGCTTTCTTT.

The J gene is TRBJ2-3, the V gene TRBV2; 8 positions agree with TRBD2. The J segment lost 7 bases and the V segment lost 4 bases, leaving 4 bases of the junction unmatched. This CDR3 spans 13 amino acids. CDR1 and CDR2 from the germline V gene are SNHLY and FYNNEI. DNA for the CDR3: TGTGCCAGCAGTGGGGCGGGGGGCTATACGCAGTATTTT. Its translation is CASSGAGGYTQYF.

The rearrangement links TRBV30 to TRBJ1-1; possibly TRBD1 for D (5 bases). Trimming stripped 4 bases from V and 0 bases from J, with 9 bases between. This CDR3 comprises 13 residues. The germline V gene encodes CDR1 GTSNPN and CDR2 SVGIG (reference sequence). The CDR3 DNA sequence: TGTGCCTGGACTAGACAGTTGAACACTGAAGCTTTCTTT. Translating gives CAWTRQLNTEAFF.